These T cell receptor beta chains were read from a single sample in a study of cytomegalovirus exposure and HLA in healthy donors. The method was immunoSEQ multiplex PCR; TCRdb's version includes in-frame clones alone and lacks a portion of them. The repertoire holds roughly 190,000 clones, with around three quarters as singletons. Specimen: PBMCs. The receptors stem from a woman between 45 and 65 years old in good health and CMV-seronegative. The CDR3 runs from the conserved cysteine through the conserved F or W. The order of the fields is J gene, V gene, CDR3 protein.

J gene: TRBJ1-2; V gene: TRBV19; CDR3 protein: CASQEYGTGLSSGGYTF
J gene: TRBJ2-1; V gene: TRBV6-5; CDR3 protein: CASRAGGLHYSEQFF
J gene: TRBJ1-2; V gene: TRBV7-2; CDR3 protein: CASSFPGVGYTF
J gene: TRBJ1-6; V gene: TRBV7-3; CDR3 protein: CASSSGDRGSPLHF
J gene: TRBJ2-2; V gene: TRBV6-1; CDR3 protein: CASSLEGHSGELFF
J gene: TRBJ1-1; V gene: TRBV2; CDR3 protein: CASSVYRESEAFF
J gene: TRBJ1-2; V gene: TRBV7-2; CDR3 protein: CASSQVDRGDGYTF
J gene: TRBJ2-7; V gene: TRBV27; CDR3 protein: CASSPQGQGAGEQYF
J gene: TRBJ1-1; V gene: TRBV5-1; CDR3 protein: CASSSGGTEAFF
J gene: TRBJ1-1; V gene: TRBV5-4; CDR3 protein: CASSRVGENTEAFF
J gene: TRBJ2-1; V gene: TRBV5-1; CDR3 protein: CASSLISGGVYNEQFF
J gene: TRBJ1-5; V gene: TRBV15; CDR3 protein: CATNQGASSNQPQHF
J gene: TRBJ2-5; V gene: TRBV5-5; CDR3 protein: CASSLVGQRGQETQYF
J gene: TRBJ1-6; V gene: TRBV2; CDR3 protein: CASRGGAGDNSPLHF
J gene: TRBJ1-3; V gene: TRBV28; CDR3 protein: CASSRDSISGNTIYF
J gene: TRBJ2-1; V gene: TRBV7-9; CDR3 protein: CSSSFRESYNEQFF
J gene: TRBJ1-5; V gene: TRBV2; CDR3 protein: CASSVRGSSNQPQHF
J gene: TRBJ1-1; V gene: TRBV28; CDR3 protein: CASSGASRRTEAFF
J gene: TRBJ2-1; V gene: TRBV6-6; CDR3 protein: CANSRDRGSYNEQFF
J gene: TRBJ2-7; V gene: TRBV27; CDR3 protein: CASSYSGSYEQYF
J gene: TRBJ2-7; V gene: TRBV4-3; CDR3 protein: CASSPGQSYEQYF
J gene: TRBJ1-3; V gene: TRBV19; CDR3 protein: CASSILSTAASGNTIYF
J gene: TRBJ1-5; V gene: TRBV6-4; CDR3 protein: CASSYGQGIQPQHF
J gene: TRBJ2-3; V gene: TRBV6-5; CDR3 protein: CASTGFADTQYF
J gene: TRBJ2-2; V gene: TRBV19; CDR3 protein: CASSIGPGLRGSGELFF
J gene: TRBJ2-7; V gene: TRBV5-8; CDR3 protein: CASSLARGRIEQYF
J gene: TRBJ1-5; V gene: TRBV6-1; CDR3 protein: CASSAGGNQPQHF
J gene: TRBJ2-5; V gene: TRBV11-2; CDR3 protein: CASSFGTSPGETQYF
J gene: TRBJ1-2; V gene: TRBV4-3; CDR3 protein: CASSADRGRSGYTF
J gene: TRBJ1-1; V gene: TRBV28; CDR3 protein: CASSPYPGTGGAMNTEAFF
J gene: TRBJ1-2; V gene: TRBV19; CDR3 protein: CASSRSEAYGYTF
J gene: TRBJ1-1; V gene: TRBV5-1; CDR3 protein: CASSQQGNTEAFF
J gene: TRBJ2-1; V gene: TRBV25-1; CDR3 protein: CASSFRGEGEQFF
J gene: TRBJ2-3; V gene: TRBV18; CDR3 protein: CASSPVGTSTDTQYF
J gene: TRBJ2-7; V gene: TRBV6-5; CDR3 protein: CASSEGDSSYEQYF
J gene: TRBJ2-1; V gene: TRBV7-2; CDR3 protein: CASSFGLATNNEQFF
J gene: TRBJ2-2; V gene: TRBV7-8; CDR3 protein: CASSPPSGELFF